This entry features one T cell receptor beta chain sequence. The antigen remains undetermined. In the ViraFEST assay, antigen-specific CD4+ clonotypes were identified by expansion after peptide-pool stimulation. Cells that had been cultured for nine to eleven days were the source of isolated CD4+ T cells. Vaccinated recipients, who were negative for nucleocapsid antibodies, had no history of SARS-CoV-2 infection. Half-medium exchanges with IL-2 medium took place on days 3 and 7. This CDR3 has 14 residues. V shed 5 bases and J shed 3 bases, with 13 bases lying between them. Germline V CDR1 and CDR2: SGHDT, YYEEEE. Profiled with immunoSEQ multiplex PCR; TCRdb holds only in-frame clones, not every one. The sample lists over 25,000 clones; 72% were seen once. The data were taken from a study of vaccination effects on CD4 cells after COVID-19.

The sequence came from a human donor who received a COVID-19 vaccine. V gene TRBV5-6 combines with J gene TRBJ2-3, with TRBD2 as a possible D gene (7 bases). Specimen: CD4+ T cells from PBMCs cultured with SARS-CoV-2 spike peptides, collected before COVID-19 vaccination. The CDR3 DNA reads TGTGCCAGCAGTGGGGGGGGGCCGACAGATACGCAGTATTTT. This sequence encodes CASSGGGPTDTQYF.